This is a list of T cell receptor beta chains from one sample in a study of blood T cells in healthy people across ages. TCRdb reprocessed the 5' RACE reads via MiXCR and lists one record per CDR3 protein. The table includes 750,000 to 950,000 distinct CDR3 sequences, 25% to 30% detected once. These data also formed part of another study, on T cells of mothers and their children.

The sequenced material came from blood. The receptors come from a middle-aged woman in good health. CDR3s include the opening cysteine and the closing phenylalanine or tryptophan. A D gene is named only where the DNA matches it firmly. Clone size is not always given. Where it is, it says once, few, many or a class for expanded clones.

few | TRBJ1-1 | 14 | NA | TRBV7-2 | CASSLRATNTEAFF | TGTGCCAGCAGCTTAAGGGCCACGAACACTGAAGCTTTCTTT
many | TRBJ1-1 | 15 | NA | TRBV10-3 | CAISGSTASLAEAFF | TGTGCCATCAGTGGGTCGACAGCATCTCTGGCTGAAGCTTTCTTT
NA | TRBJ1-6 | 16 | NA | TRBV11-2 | CASRVGGPTYNSPLHF | TGTGCCAGCAGGGTGGGGGGCCCCACCTATAATTCACCCCTCCACTTT
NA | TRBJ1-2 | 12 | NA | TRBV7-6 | CASSPASYGYTF | TGTGCCAGCAGCCCCGCAAGCTATGGCTACACCTTC
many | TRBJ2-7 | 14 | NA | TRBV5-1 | CASSLGQRGNEQYF | TGCGCCAGCAGCTTAGGACAGCGCGGAAACGAGCAGTACTTC
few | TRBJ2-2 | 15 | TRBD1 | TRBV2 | CASSSQGIDTGELFF | TGTGCCAGCAGTTCACAGGGGATTGACACCGGGGAGCTGTTTTTT
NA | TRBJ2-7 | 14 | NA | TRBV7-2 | CASSHSGIPGLKYF | TGTGCCAGCAGCCACTCCGGGATCCCGGGGTTGAAGTACTTC
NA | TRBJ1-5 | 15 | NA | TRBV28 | CASTALTGLVQPQHF | TGTGCCAGCACCGCCCTAACAGGGTTGGTTCAGCCCCAGCATTTT
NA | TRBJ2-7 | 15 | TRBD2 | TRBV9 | CASSPRASGAYEQYF | TGTGCCAGCAGCCCAAGGGCTAGCGGGGCTTACGAGCAGTACTTC
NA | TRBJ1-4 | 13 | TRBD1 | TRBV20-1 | CSADDRANEKLFF | TGCAGTGCAGACGACAGGGCTAACGAAAAACTGTTTTTT
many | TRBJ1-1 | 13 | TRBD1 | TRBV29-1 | CSVTGQMNTEAFF | TGCAGCGTTACGGGACAGATGAACACTGAAGCTTTCTTT
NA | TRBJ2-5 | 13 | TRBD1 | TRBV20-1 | CSASGQAQETQYF | TGCAGTGCTTCTGGACAGGCGCAAGAGACCCAGTACTTC
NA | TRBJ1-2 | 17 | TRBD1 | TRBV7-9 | CASNSGARDRGLGGYTF | TGTGCCAGCAACTCTGGGGCCCGGGACAGGGGACTCGGTGGCTACACCTTC
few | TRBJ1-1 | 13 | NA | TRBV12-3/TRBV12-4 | CASSPDRSGEAFF | TGTGCCAGCAGTCCTGACCGCAGTGGAGAAGCTTTCTTT
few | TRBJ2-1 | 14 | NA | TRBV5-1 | CASSLDRPGDEQFF | TGCGCCAGCAGCTTAGACAGGCCCGGGGATGAGCAGTTCTTC
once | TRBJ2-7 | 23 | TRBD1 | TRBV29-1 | CSGGPGDRGPQIDRIPALYEQYF | TGCAGCGGCGGACCGGGGGACAGGGGGCCGCAAATCGACAGGATTCCCGCTCTCTACGAGCAGTACTTC
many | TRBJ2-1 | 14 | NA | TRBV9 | CASSAPWGDVEQFF | TGTGCCAGCAGCGCACCGTGGGGTGACGTTGAGCAGTTCTTC
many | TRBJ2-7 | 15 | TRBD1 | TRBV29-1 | CSVRGGTGGYYEQYF | TGCAGCGTTCGAGGGGGGACAGGGGGATACTACGAGCAGTACTTC
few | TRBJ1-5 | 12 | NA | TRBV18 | CASSPSDQPQHF | TGTGCCAGCTCACCATCGGACCAGCCCCAGCATTTT
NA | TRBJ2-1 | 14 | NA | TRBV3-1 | CASSQVVEGNEQFF | TGTGCCAGCAGCCAAGTGGTTGAGGGGAATGAGCAGTTCTTC
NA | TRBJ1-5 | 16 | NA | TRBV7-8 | CASSFNRVGGNQPQHF | TGTGCCAGCAGCTTTAACAGGGTGGGGGGCAATCAGCCCCAGCATTTT
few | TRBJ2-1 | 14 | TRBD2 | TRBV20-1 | CSALRGGAYNEQFF | TGCAGTGCCCTCCGCGGGGGGGCCTACAATGAGCAGTTCTTC
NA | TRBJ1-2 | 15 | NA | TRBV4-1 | CASSPTQWGVYGYTF | TGCGCCAGCAGCCCCACTCAGTGGGGCGTCTATGGCTACACCTTC
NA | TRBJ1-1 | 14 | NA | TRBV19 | CASSTLMGRGEAFF | TGTGCCAGTAGTACCCTTATGGGCAGGGGAGAAGCTTTCTTT
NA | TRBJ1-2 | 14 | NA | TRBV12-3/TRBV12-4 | CASRLTGTRYGYTF | TGTGCCAGCAGGCTAACAGGGACCCGCTATGGCTACACCTTC
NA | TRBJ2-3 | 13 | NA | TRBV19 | CASSINTPDTLYF | TGTGCCAGTAGTATTAACACCCCAGATACGCTGTATTTT
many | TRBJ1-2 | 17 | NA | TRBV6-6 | CASSYAPPRQVIRGYTF | TGTGCCAGCAGTTACGCTCCCCCCCGGCAGGTTATCCGGGGCTACACCTTC
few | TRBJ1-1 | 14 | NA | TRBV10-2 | CASVGVGSVTEAFF | TGCGCCAGCGTCGGCGTGGGTAGTGTCACTGAAGCTTTCTTT
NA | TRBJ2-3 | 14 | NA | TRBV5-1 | CASSEGMRTDTQYF | TGCGCCAGCAGTGAGGGGATGAGGACAGATACGCAGTATTTT
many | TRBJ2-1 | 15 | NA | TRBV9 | CASSVDVGVGNEQFF | TGTGCCAGCAGCGTAGATGTTGGTGTGGGCAATGAGCAGTTCTTC
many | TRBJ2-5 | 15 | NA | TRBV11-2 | CASSLGGPVQETQYF | TGTGCCAGCAGCTTGGGGGGGCCCGTCCAAGAGACCCAGTACTTC
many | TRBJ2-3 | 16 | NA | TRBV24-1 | CATSDPGRGSTDTQYF | TGTGCCACCAGTGATCCGGGACGGGGGAGCACAGATACGCAGTATTTT
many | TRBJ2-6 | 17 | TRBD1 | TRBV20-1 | CSARPGQGSSGANVLTF | TGCAGTGCTAGGCCGGGACAGGGGAGCTCTGGGGCCAACGTCCTGACTTTC
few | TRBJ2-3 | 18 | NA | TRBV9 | CASSVAGGQDLSTDTQYF | TGTGCCAGCAGCGTAGCGGGGGGACAGGATCTTAGCACAGATACGCAGTATTTT
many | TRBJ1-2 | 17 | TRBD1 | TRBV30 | CAWSDRTGGAGRVGYTF | TGTGCCTGGAGTGACAGGACAGGGGGCGCAGGGAGAGTGGGCTACACCTTC
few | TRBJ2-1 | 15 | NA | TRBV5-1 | CASSLEGVQWDEQFF | TGCGCCAGCAGCTTGGAGGGGGTTCAGTGGGATGAGCAGTTCTTC
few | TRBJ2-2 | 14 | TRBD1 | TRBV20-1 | CSAYRDRNTGELFF | TGCAGTGCCTACCGGGACAGAAACACCGGGGAGCTGTTTTTT
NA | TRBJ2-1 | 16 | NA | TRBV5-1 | CASSKEPGPGADEQFF | TGCGCCAGCAGCAAGGAACCGGGACCGGGTGCCGATGAGCAGTTCTTC
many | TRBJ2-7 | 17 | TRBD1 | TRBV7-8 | CASSLAVVAGGIYEQYF | TGTGCCAGCAGCTTAGCGGTGGTGGCAGGGGGCATCTACGAGCAGTACTTC
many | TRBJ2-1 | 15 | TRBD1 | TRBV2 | CASRGDRGSYNEQFF | TGTGCCAGCAGGGGAGACAGGGGCTCCTACAATGAGCAGTTCTTC
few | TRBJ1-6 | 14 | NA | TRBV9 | CASSGETANSPLHF | TGTGCCAGCAGCGGAGAAACCGCGAATTCACCCCTCCACTTT
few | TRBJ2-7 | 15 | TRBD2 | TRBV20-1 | CSARASGGDPYEQYF | TGCAGTGCTAGGGCAAGCGGGGGGGATCCCTACGAGCAGTACTTC
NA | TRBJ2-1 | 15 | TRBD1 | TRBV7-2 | CASSWTPGQKFEQFF | TGTGCCAGCAGCTGGACTCCGGGACAGAAATTTGAGCAGTTCTTC
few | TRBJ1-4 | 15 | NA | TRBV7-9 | CASSLGDSTNEKLFF | TGTGCCAGCAGCCTTGGGGACTCAACTAATGAAAAACTGTTTTTT
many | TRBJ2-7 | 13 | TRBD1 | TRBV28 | CASSPDRVREQYF | TGTGCCAGCAGTCCGGACAGGGTCCGGGAGCAGTACTTC
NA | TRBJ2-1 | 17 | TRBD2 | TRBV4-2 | CASSGSGGRAGNNEQFF | TGTGCCAGCAGCGGAAGTGGCGGGAGGGCCGGGAACAATGAGCAGTTCTTC